The 19 T cell receptor beta chains given below trace back to one sample, sequenced in a study of T cell repertoires in cytomegalovirus infection. Each CDR3 protein gets one entry after TCRdb re-called the reads with MiXCR. The sample includes about 100,000 distinct CDR3 sequences, roughly a quarter seen only once; the top ten take 35% to 50%. Sequenced sample: CD8+ T cells from PBMCs. The receptor source for this set is a human donor in good health (CMV status not recorded). Some clones in this sample may be carry-over from other donors' samples.

The chain joins TRBV4-1 to TRBJ2-3; 11 nucleotides match TRBD2. With V trimmed by 4 bases and J by 6 bases, 9 bases remained unmatched. The length of the CDR3 is 16 residues. Germline CDR1 and CDR2: MGHRA and YSYEKL. The CDR3 loop reads CASSLRTSGGLDTQYF. CDR3 DNA: TGCGCCAGCAGCCTACGAACTAGCGGGGGCCTTGATACGCAGTATTTT.

The table lists this clonotype with many counts. V and J are TRBV7-2 and TRBJ2-3; perhaps TRBD2 as D (8 bases). The V gene's germline CDR1 is SGHTA and CDR2 FQGNSA. V was clipped by 4 bases and J by 2 bases, with 13 bases between them. There are 15 residues in the CDR3. CDR3 residues: CASSSREGATDTQYF. The CDR3 bases are TGTGCCAGCAGCTCACGGGAGGGGGCCACAGATACGCAGTATTTT.

The chain links TRBV10-3 to TRBJ2-7; tentatively, D is TRBD1 (6 bases). This CDR3 is built from 12 residues. CDR1 and CDR2 from the germline V gene are ENHRY and SYGVKD. V gave up 9 bases and J gave up 4 bases, with 13 bases separating them. The CDR3: CAIGDTEYEQYF. The CDR3 DNA reads as TGTGCCATTGGGGACACCGAATACGAGCAGTACTTC.

A few counts support this clonotype. For the CDR3, the DNA is TGTGCCAGCAGCGACGGAACCGGGGAGCTGTTTTTT. It specifies CASSDGTGELFF. V usage is TRBV7-9 and J usage is TRBJ2-2; the D is unclear. This CDR3 is built from 12 residues. Germline V lookup: CDR1 SEHNR, CDR2 FQNEAQ (reference sequence). V lost 5 bases and J lost 5, with 6 bases in between.

There are a few counts of this clonotype. The rearrangement uses TRBV7-2 and TRBJ2-7, with a tentative D call TRBD1 (5 bases). V lost 1 base to trimming and J lost 2 bases, with 12 bases between them. Per the germline V gene, CDR1 is SGHTA and CDR2 is FQGNSA. The CDR3 has 15 residues. The CDR3 bases are TGTGCCAGCAGCTTAGATCGGTGGGGCCCCTACGAGCAGTACTTC. Translated, it gives CASSLDRWGPYEQYF.

This rearrangement joins TRBV29-1 to TRBJ2-1; TRBD2 aligns across 7 bases. The CDR3 length is 14 residues. Unmatched junction bases numbered 9, after V lost 7 bases and J lost 3 bases. Germline V gene lookup returns CDR1 SQVTM and CDR2 ANQGSEA. CDR3 sequence reads: CSAPVAGDYNEQFF. DNA for the CDR3: TGCAGCGCCCCCGTCGCGGGGGACTACAATGAGCAGTTCTTC.

This clonotype was counted many times. This rearrangement joins TRBV7-2 to TRBJ2-1; 9 nucleotides agree with TRBD2. Trimming cost V 1 base and J 4 bases; bases outside gene matches: 2. Germline CDR1 and CDR2: SGHTA and FQGNSA. This CDR3 region has 15 residues. CDR3 protein: CASSLGLAGYNEQFF. DNA for the CDR3: TGTGCCAGCAGCTTAGGGCTAGCGGGGTACAATGAGCAGTTCTTC.

Ten or more counts support this clonotype. The genes are TRBV7-9 and TRBJ2-7; 9 nucleotides agree with TRBD1. Germline V lookup: CDR1 SEHNR, CDR2 FQNEAQ (reference sequence). This CDR3 is built from 15 residues. Trimming took 5 bases from V and 3 from J; bases not matched to a gene: 8. CDR3 loop: CASSGGGQGDYEQYF. The CDR3 DNA reads TGTGCCAGCAGCGGAGGGGGACAGGGAGACTACGAGCAGTACTTC. The whole variable domain, remainder taken from reference TRBV7-9 and TRBJ2-7, is DTGVSQNPRHKITKRGQNVTFRCDPISEHNRLYWYRQTLGQGPEFLTYFQNEAQLEKSRLLSDRFSAERPKGSFSTLEIQRTEQGDSAMYLCASSGGGQGDYEQYFGPGTRLTVT.

This clonotype was recorded at least ten times. The V and J genes are TRBV6-5 and TRBJ1-1; TRBD1 aligns across 9 bases. Per the germline V gene, CDR1 is MNHEY and CDR2 is SVGAGI. The CDR3 runs 15 residues. The V gene end was trimmed by 2 bases and the J gene end by 0 bases; junction bases not matched to a gene: 1. CDR3 bases: TGTGCCAGCAGTTACACAGGGGGCGTGAACACTGAAGCTTTCTTT. Protein sequence: CASSYTGGVNTEAFF.

This clonotype was found a few times. This sequence joins TRBV19 and TRBJ2-1; possibly TRBD2 for D (6 bases). The CDR3 consists of 15 residues. Trimming shortened V by 1 base and J by 4 bases, and 11 bases separated the two germline ends. The germline gives CDR1 LNHDA, CDR2 SQIVND (reference sequence). CDR3 amino acids: CASSIGASAYNEQFF. In nucleotides, the CDR3 is TGTGCCAGTAGTATAGGGGCTAGCGCTTACAATGAGCAGTTCTTC.

The CDR3 nucleotides read TGCAGCGTCCGCGGGCACAATGCTCTCTCTGGGGCCAACGTCCTGACTTTC. This codes for CSVRGHNALSGANVLTF. The chain is built from TRBV29-1 and TRBJ2-6; tentatively, D is TRBD2 (5 bases). The V end lost 6 bases, the J end lost 0 bases, and 18 bases lay between the germline ends. Germline CDR1 is SQVTM and CDR2 is ANQGSEA. The CDR3 sequence is 17 residues long. Looking up the rest from reference TRBV29-1 and TRBJ2-6 gives the full variable domain: SAVISQKPSRDICQRGTSLTIQCQVDSQVTMMFWYRQQPGQSLTLIATANQGSEATYESGFVIDKFPISRPNLTFSTLTVSNMSPEDSSIYLCSVRGHNALSGANVLTFGAGSRLTVL.

This clonotype was seen repeatedly, ten times or more. This chain uses TRBV7-9 with TRBJ2-5; the match to TRBD2 covers 8 bases. V lost 5 bases to trimming and J lost 0 bases; unmatched junction nucleotides: 8. The germline CDR1 and CDR2 sequences are SEHNR and FQNEAQ (reference sequence). The CDR3 loop spans 16 amino acids. DNA for the CDR3: TGTGCCAGCAGCCAGAGGACTAGCTCGTACCAAGAGACCCAGTACTTC. It yields the protein CASSQRTSSYQETQYF.

This clonotype was seen a handful of times. The chain employs TRBV12-3 or TRBV12-4 and TRBJ2-3; TRBD2 aligns across 7 bases. V lost 6 bases and J lost 3; bases outside the gene matches: 12. CDR3 size: 16 residues. The CDR3: CASSPLQAGITDTQYF. In nucleotides, the CDR3 is TGTGCCAGCAGCCCTCTGCAAGCGGGGATAACAGATACGCAGTATTTT.

The table lists this clonotype with many counts. The chain carries TRBV14 and TRBJ1-1; maybe TRBD1 (5 bases). V lost 0 bases and J lost 0, with 14 bases in between. The CDR3 is 17 amino acids. Germline loops: CDR1 SGHDN, CDR2 FVKESK. As DNA, the CDR3 is TGTGCCAGCAGCCAAGATTGGAAAAGACAGATGAACACTGAAGCTTTCTTT. Encoded protein: CASSQDWKRQMNTEAFF.

This clonotype was found a few times. This chain uses TRBV20-1 with TRBJ2-3; TRBD2 aligns across 12 bases. The ends lost 1 base at V and 4 bases at J; junction bases unmatched: 3. Germline V CDR1 and CDR2: DFQATT, SNEGSKA (reference sequence). The length of the CDR3 is 15 residues. Here the CDR3 reads CSARGLAGDPDTQYF. CDR3 bases: TGCAGTGCTAGAGGACTAGCGGGAGACCCAGATACGCAGTATTTT.

The CDR3 region has the DNA TGCGCCAGCAGTCCTCAGTTATATGAGCAGTTCTTC. Encoded protein: CASSPQLYEQFF. The J gene is TRBJ2-1, the V gene TRBV10-2; D is ambiguous. CDR1 and CDR2 (germline): WSHSY, SAAADI. The CDR3 has 12 amino acids. Trimming removed 5 bases from V and 8 bases from J, with 10 bases in between.

CDR3 region: CASSPRGQLNEQFF. The CDR3 DNA reads as TGTGCCAGCAGTCCACGAGGACAGCTAAATGAGCAGTTCTTC. The chain has TRBV27 and TRBJ2-1, with a possible D match to TRBD1 (6 bases). V was pared by 5 bases and J by 7 bases, with 15 bases between. Germline V gives CDR1 MNHEY, CDR2 SMNVEV (reference sequence). CDR3 length: 14 residues.

This clonotype showed up just a few times. The J gene is TRBJ2-3, the V gene TRBV6-2 or TRBV6-3; the match to TRBD1 covers 10 bases. V lost 6 bases, J lost 2 bases, and 5 bases stayed unmatched. The CDR3 loop spans 15 amino acids. Germline V gene lookup returns CDR1 MNHEY and CDR2 SVGEGT. DNA for the CDR3: TGTGCCAGCAGAAGGACAGGGGGATTCACAGATACGCAGTATTTT. As protein: CASRRTGGFTDTQYF.

Many counts were recorded for this clonotype. The V call is TRBV12-3 or TRBV12-4, the J call TRBJ1-1; the D gene is possibly TRBD1 (6 bases). The V and J ends lost 5 bases and 5 bases respectively, with 15 bases between them. There are 14 residues in the CDR3. The CDR3 spells CASSTTGLGTEAFF. As DNA, the CDR3 is TGTGCCAGCAGTACGACAGGTTTGGGAACTGAAGCTTTCTTT.